Shown below are 16 T cell receptor beta chains from a single sample sequenced in a study of control samples from healthy donors and cancer patients. Assay used: immunoSEQ multiplex PCR; TCRdb lists only in-frame clones, some missing. The table records 150,000 or so clones, roughly 93% of them present only once. Sequenced material: blood. The receptors come from a woman aged 55-75 years in good health.

In this sample, this clone turned up a few times. Other DNA sequences in this sample translate to the same CDR3. The V call is TRBV6-5, the J call TRBJ2-7, with a weak D call TRBD1 (5 bases). V was pared by 6 bases and J by 4 bases, with 13 bases between. This CDR3 has 13 residues. CDR1 is MNHEY and CDR2 is SVGAGI in the germline V gene. The CDR3 DNA is TGTGCCAGCAGCTACCTTGGGGCTTACGAGCAGTACTTC. Its protein product is CASSYLGAYEQYF.

This rearrangement joins TRBV18 to TRBJ2-2, with TRBD2 as a possible D gene (6 bases). The V and J ends lost 0 bases and 6 bases respectively, with 14 bases between them. The CDR3 has 16 amino acids. CDR1 and CDR2 (germline): KGHSH, LQKENI. The CDR3, as DNA: TGTGCCAGCTCACCACCCTTTGGAACTAGCCCCGGGGAGCTGTTTTTT. Its translation: CASSPPFGTSPGELFF.

V is TRBV5-1 and J is TRBJ1-3, with 10 bases fitting TRBD1. The CDR3 runs to 16 residues. The germline gives CDR1 SGHRS, CDR2 YFSETQ. V shed 2 bases and J 2 bases; nucleotides not matched to a gene: 4. In DNA form, the CDR3 reads TGCGCCAGCAGCTTAGGGGACAGGGGCACTGGAAACACCATATATTTT. Protein product: CASSLGDRGTGNTIYF. The full variable domain, in which reference TRBV5-1 and TRBJ1-3 provide the parts outside the CDR3, is KAGVTQTPRYLIKTRGQQVTLSCSPISGHRSVSWYQQTPGQGLQFLFEYFSETQRNKGNFPGRFSGRQFSNSRSEMNVSTLELGDSALYLCASSLGDRGTGNTIYFGEGSWLTVV.

The CDR3 sequence is CASSQDGGAGELFF. The CDR3, as DNA: TGTGCCAGCAGCCAAGATGGGGGCGCCGGGGAGCTGTTTTTT. The V gene is TRBV3-1 (or the pseudogene TRBV3-2), the J gene TRBJ2-2; a possible D gene is TRBD1 (6 bases). Germline V lookup: CDR1 LGHDT, CDR2 YNNKEL (reference sequence). The V and J ends lost 0 bases and 6 bases respectively, with 8 bases between them. CDR3 length equals 14 residues.

As concerns this clone: Mismatch with germline at one junction end may stem from a read error. The CDR3 DNA sequence: TGCAGCGTGGAAGGGACATATGGCTACACCTTC. It specifies CSVEGTYGYTF. V and J are TRBV29-1 and TRBJ1-2; tentatively, D is TRBD1 (6 bases). Germline assignment: CDR1 SQVTM and CDR2 ANQGSEA. The CDR3 totals 11 residues.

The chain employs TRBV5-1 and TRBJ1-1; TRBD1 aligns across 7 bases. Germline values: CDR1 SGHRS, CDR2 YFSETQ. The J segment lost 7 bases and the V segment lost 3 bases, leaving 9 bases of the junction unmatched. The CDR3 consists of 14 residues. CDR3 residues: CASSWGQLGSEAFF. The CDR3 DNA reads as TGCGCCAGCAGCTGGGGACAGTTGGGTAGTGAAGCTTTCTTT.

The chain employs TRBV9 and TRBJ2-5; either TRBD1 or TRBD2 may supply D (5 bases each). This CDR3 spans 15 amino acids. Germline lookup yields CDR1 SGDLS and CDR2 YYNGEE. With 0 bases removed from V and 4 bases from J, the gap between germline ends came to 13 bases. The CDR3 here is CASSVGEPGRETQYF. Written as DNA, the CDR3 is TGTGCCAGCAGCGTAGGGGAGCCAGGGAGAGAGACCCAGTACTTC.

This chain links TRBV6-5 with TRBJ1-1, with D perhaps TRBD1 (5 bases). CDR1 and CDR2 from the germline V gene are MNHEY and SVGAGI. V gave up 7 bases and J gave up 1 base, with 16 bases separating them. This CDR3 has 15 amino acids. In DNA form, the CDR3 reads TGTGCCAGCAATAAACCGCAGGGCTCGAACACTGAAGCTTTCTTT. It translates to CASNKPQGSNTEAFF.

This CDR3 is CASRRGGGAYEETQYF. The CDR3 DNA follows: TGTGCCAGTAGAAGAGGCGGGGGGGCATATGAAGAGACCCAGTACTTC. The chain is built from TRBV19 and TRBJ2-5; TRBD2 matches at 9 bases. Germline-derived CDR1 and CDR2 are LNHDA and SQIVND (reference sequence). CDR3 length equals 16 residues. The junction had 11 bases not matched to a gene; V was cut back by 6 bases and J by 3 bases.

The CDR3 sequence: CASSPGTGSNNYGYTF. CDR3 DNA: TGTGCCAGCAGCCCCGGGACAGGGTCTAATAACTATGGCTACACCTTC. J is TRBJ1-2 and V is TRBV5-6; 9 bases fit TRBD1. The CDR3 extends over 16 amino acids. Germline loops: CDR1 SGHDT, CDR2 YYEEEE. Losses at the gene ends were 4 bases for V and 1 base for J; bases not matched to a gene: 8. The complete variable domain, with remaining parts taken from reference TRBV5-6 and TRBJ1-2, reads DAGVTQSPTHLIKTRGQQVTLRCSPKSGHDTVSWYQQALGQGPQFIFQYYEEEERQRGNFPDRFSGHQFPNYSSELNVNALLLGDSALYLCASSPGTGSNNYGYTFGSGTRLTVV.

J is TRBJ1-3 and V is TRBV18; possible D gene TRBD1, 6 bases. The germline V gene encodes CDR1 KGHSH and CDR2 LQKENI. The CDR3 sequence is 16 residues long. Trimming shortened V by 2 bases and J by 0 bases, and 11 bases separated the two germline ends. CDR3 sequence reads: CASSPGTRGSGNTIYF. The DNA for the CDR3 is TGTGCCAGCTCACCAGGGACACGGGGCTCTGGAAACACCATATATTTT.

V gene TRBV11-2 combines with J gene TRBJ2-1; 12 nucleotides line up with TRBD2. The germline V gene encodes CDR1 SGHAT and CDR2 FQNNGV. The CDR3 is 19 residues long. J lost 0 bases, V lost 5 bases, and 11 bases had no gene match. The CDR3 spells CASSPPTSGGPRSYNEQFF. CDR3 DNA: TGTGCCAGCAGCCCGCCGACTAGCGGGGGACCTCGCTCCTACAATGAGCAGTTCTTC.

The chain links TRBV30 to TRBJ1-1; no clear D gene. Trimming stripped 0 bases from V and 7 bases from J, with 15 bases between. The CDR3 runs to 14 residues. Germline CDR1 GTSNPN, CDR2 SVGIG (reference sequence). The CDR3, as DNA: TGTGCCTGGAGTGTAGGGCACCATGAAGGTGAAGCTTTCTTT. The encoded protein is CAWSVGHHEGEAFF.

The chain joins TRBV7-2 to TRBJ1-1, with a possible D match to TRBD1 (6 bases). The germline gives CDR1 SGHTA, CDR2 FQGNSA. V was shortened by 5 bases and J by 5 bases, with 18 bases between the two germline ends. The CDR3 spans 15 residues. CDR3 protein: CASSDRGGARTEAFF. In DNA, the CDR3 is TGTGCCAGCAGCGACCGGGGGGGCGCGCGGACTGAAGCTTTCTTT.

This clone was observed a single time. The chain carries TRBV4-3 and TRBJ1-1; D gene ambiguous. The CDR3 spans 15 residues. Trimming shortened V by 2 bases and J by 4 bases, and 14 bases separated the two germline ends. Germline V gene lookup returns CDR1 LGHNA and CDR2 YSLEER. In DNA, the CDR3 is TGCGCCAGCAGCCAAAAGGGAACAGCGCCCACTGAAGCTTTCTTT. It encodes CASSQKGTAPTEAFF.

V usage is TRBV6-5 and J usage is TRBJ1-1; 8 nucleotides agree with TRBD1. V gave up 6 bases and J gave up 5 bases; unmatched junction bases: 11. The CDR3 runs to 15 residues. The germline CDR1 and CDR2 sequences are MNHEY and SVGAGI. DNA for the CDR3: TGTGCCAGCAGACCAGGACAGGGCCCGAGTACTGAAGCTTTCTTT. This gives the protein CASRPGQGPSTEAFF.